Listed below are T cell receptor beta chains from one sample, sequenced in a study of T cell responses to AZD1222 COVID-19 vaccine. Assay: immunoSEQ multiplex PCR; the TCRdb copy retains only in-frame clones and omits some. The sample consists of tens of thousands of clones, approximately 90% of them appearing once. Sequenced material: peripheral blood, taken 28 days after the second dose of the MenACWY control vaccine. These receptors all stem from an adult who received the MenACWY meningococcal vaccine as a control. The CDR3 runs from the conserved cysteine through the conserved F or W. The order of the fields is clone size, V gene, J gene, D gene, CDR3 DNA, CDR3 protein. A D gene is named only where the DNA matches it firmly. Size is omitted from some rows. Given values are once, few, many or a class for expanded clones.

>.|TRBV14|TRBJ2-7|.
TGTGCCAGCAGCCAAGCCAGGGGAGATGGTTACGAGCAGTACTTC
CASSQARGDGYEQYF
>.|TRBV30|TRBJ1-6|.
TGTGCCTGGAGTTTGGGCGGGAGCTCCTATAATTCACCCCTCCACTTT
CAWSLGGSSYNSPLHF
>.|TRBV12-3/TRBV12-4|TRBJ1-1|.
TGTGCCAGCAGACTTCGGGACGTGACTGAAGCTTTCTTT
CASRLRDVTEAFF
>.|TRBV5-1|TRBJ1-1|.
TGCGCCAGCAGCCCGGGAGGCAACACTGAAGCTTTCTTT
CASSPGGNTEAFF
>.|TRBV19|TRBJ2-6|.
TGTGCCAGTAGTATTGGAATCTCTGGGGCCAACGTCCTGACTTTC
CASSIGISGANVLTF
>.|TRBV5-5|TRBJ2-7|TRBD2
TGTGCCAGCAGCTATGGGACTAGCGGGCGAGCGTACTTC
CASSYGTSGRAYF
>.|TRBV28|TRBJ1-5|TRBD1
TGTGCCAGCTGCGACAGGGCTAATCAGCCCCAGCATTTT
CASCDRANQPQHF
>.|TRBV3-1/TRBV3-2|TRBJ1-4|TRBD1
TGTGCCAGCAGCCAAAAAACGGCAGGGGGCGTAGAAAAACTGTTTTTT
CASSQKTAGGVEKLFF
>.|TRBV12-3/TRBV12-4|TRBJ2-1|.
TGTGCCAGCAGTTTTGGGAGAGAGCAGTTCTTC
CASSFGREQFF
>.|TRBV27|TRBJ1-6|.
TGTGCCATAGGGGGGGCCCTCCACTTT
CAIGGALHF
>.|TRBV12-3/TRBV12-4|TRBJ2-1|.
TGTGCCAGCAGCGGAAGGGGGCAGTTCTTC
CASSGRGQFF
>.|TRBV29-1|TRBJ1-1|TRBD1
TGCAGCGTCCAGGGGGTTGAAGCTTTCTTT
CSVQGVEAFF
>.|TRBV19|TRBJ2-7|.
TGTGCCAGTAGTAACGACTACCGCTACGAGCAGTACTTC
CASSNDYRYEQYF
>.|TRBV7-8|TRBJ1-1|.
TGTGCCAGCAGCCCAAACCTAGGCGCGAACACTGAAGCTTTCTTT
CASSPNLGANTEAFF
>.|TRBV7-2|TRBJ1-2|.
TGTGCCAGCAGCTTAAGACCGCTCGGAGGGGCCTATGGCTACACCTTC
CASSLRPLGGAYGYTF
>once|TRBV14|TRBJ2-3|.
TGTGCCAGCAGCCAAGTCGGAGGTAACGCAGATACGCAGTATTTT
CASSQVGGNADTQYF
>.|TRBV5-8|TRBJ2-1|TRBD2
TGTGCCAGCAGGCCGCCCGCTAGCGGGTCGAATGAGCAGTTCTTC
CASRPPASGSNEQFF
>.|TRBV19|TRBJ2-3|TRBD1
TGTGCCAGCTGCCTTGGGACAGGGGTCACAGATACGCAGTATTTT
CASCLGTGVTDTQYF
>.|TRBV5-4|TRBJ2-1|TRBD1
TGTGCCAGCAGCGGCAACAGGGGGCCTCTAGATGAGCAGTTCTTC
CASSGNRGPLDEQFF
>.|TRBV19|TRBJ1-5|.
TGTGCCAGTAGCCCCTCAATTCAGCCCCAGCATTTT
CASSPSIQPQHF
>.|TRBV19|TRBJ2-7|.
TGTGCCAGTAGTATAGGTGTGGGCTACGAGCAGTACTTC
CASSIGVGYEQYF
>.|TRBV7-6|TRBJ2-3|TRBD2
TGTGCCAGCAGCTTAGGAGGCGGGAGGGAGACAGATACGCAGTATTTT
CASSLGGGRETDTQYF
>.|TRBV3-1/TRBV3-2|TRBJ1-5|.
TGTGCCAGCAGCCAACCAGATCAGCCCCAGCATTTT
CASSQPDQPQHF
>.|TRBV28|TRBJ2-5|.
TGTGCCAGCAGTTCGGCGGGCTGGGAGACCCAGTACTTC
CASSSAGWETQYF
>.|TRBV24-1|TRBJ2-7|.
TGTGCCACGATTTCCCCCACCAACGAGCAGTACTTC
CATISPTNEQYF
>.|TRBV28|TRBJ2-7|.
TGTGCCAGCAGTGCCTCACCCTACGAGCAGTACTTC
CASSASPYEQYF